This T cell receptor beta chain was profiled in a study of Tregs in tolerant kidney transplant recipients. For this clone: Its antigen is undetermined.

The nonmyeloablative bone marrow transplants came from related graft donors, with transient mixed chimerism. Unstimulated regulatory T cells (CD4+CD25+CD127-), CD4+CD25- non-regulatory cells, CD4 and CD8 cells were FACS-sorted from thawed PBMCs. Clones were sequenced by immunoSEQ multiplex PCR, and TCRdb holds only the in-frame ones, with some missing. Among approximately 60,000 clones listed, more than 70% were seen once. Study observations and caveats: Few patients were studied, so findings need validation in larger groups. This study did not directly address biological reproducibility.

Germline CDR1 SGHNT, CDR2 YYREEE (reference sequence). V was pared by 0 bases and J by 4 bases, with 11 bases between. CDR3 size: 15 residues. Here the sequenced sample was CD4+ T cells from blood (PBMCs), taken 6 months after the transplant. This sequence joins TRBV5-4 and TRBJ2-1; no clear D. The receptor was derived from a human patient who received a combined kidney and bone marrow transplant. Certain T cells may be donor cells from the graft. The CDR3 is CASSLAQAAYNEQFF. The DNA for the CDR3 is TGTGCCAGCAGCTTGGCCCAGGCTGCATACAATGAGCAGTTCTTC.